These 21 T cell receptor beta chains originate from one sample sequenced in a study of Ad26.COV2.S vaccination and SARS-CoV-2 variants. Described treatment: approximately 18 received Ad26.COV2.S at low or high dose, single or two shots; roughly five received placebo; per-sample allocation not given. Samples were taken on day 63 after the first vaccine or placebo injection. Clones were read by immunoSEQ multiplex PCR, and TCRdb kept only the in-frame ones, dropping some. The sample has 300,000 to 400,000 clones, more than 75% seen once. This specimen was peripheral blood, taken in a trial of Ad26.COV2.S vaccine versus placebo. The receptors here all came from a person between 18 and 59 years old who received the Ad26.COV2.S COVID-19 vaccine or a placebo.

For the CDR3, the DNA is TGTGCCAGCAGCTCGACAGGCTCAAGGAATCAGCCCCAGCATTTT. Translated: CASSSTGSRNQPQHF. The V and J genes are TRBV3-1 (or the pseudogene TRBV3-2) and TRBJ1-5, with D possibly TRBD1 on 6 matching bases. Germline lookup yields CDR1 LGHDT and CDR2 YNNKEL (reference sequence). The CDR3 consists of 15 residues. V gave up 5 bases and J gave up 4 bases, with 15 bases separating them.

The chain links TRBV19 to TRBJ2-7; D is uncertain. The CDR3 consists of 12 residues. V was pared by 3 bases and J by 4 bases, with 7 bases between. The germline V gene has CDR1 LNHDA and CDR2 SQIVND (reference sequence). CDR3 coding DNA: TGTGCCAGTAGTATCAACGGGTACGAGCAGTACTTC. This sequence encodes CASSINGYEQYF.

Only a few counts were recorded for this clone. This chain joins TRBV18 and TRBJ1-1; D gene uncertain. V lost 4 bases, J lost 3 bases, and 18 bases lay in between. The CDR3 contains 16 residues. Germline lookup yields CDR1 KGHSH and CDR2 LQKENI. CDR3 sequence (DNA): TGTGCCAGCTCACTGACTAATCCGGCCGGGGACACTGAAGCTTTCTTT. Residues: CASSLTNPAGDTEAFF.

V is TRBV7-9 and J is TRBJ1-4, with TRBD1 as a possible D gene (6 bases). CDR1 and CDR2 from the germline V gene are SEHNR and FQNEAQ (reference sequence). This CDR3 is built from 13 residues. V lost 3 bases and J lost 12, with 14 bases in between. The CDR3 DNA sequence: TGTGCCAGCAGCTTGACAGGATCGGGCGAACTGTTTTTT. Amino acids: CASSLTGSGELFF.

This clone was picked up a small number of times. This chain connects TRBV28 to TRBJ1-3; 10 positions match TRBD1. This CDR3 has 17 amino acids. The V gene end was trimmed by 5 bases and the J gene end by 2 bases; junction bases not matched to a gene: 9. Germline CDR1 MDHEN, CDR2 SYDVKM. Here the CDR3 DNA reads TGTGCCAGCAGTCCAGGATTGGACAGGGGGGCTGGAAACACCATATATTTT. Residues: CASSPGLDRGAGNTIYF.

The J gene is TRBJ1-6, the V gene TRBV7-9, with 8 bases aligning to TRBD1. This CDR3 has 16 amino acids. J gave up 9 bases and V 1 base, and 8 bases lay outside the gene matches. CDR1 is SEHNR and CDR2 is FQNEAQ in the germline V gene (reference sequence). The CDR3 reads CASSLGGTGSRSPLHF. CDR3 DNA sequence: TGTGCCAGCAGCTTAGGCGGGACAGGCTCTCGTTCACCCCTCCACTTT. Full variable domain (missing parts from reference TRBV7-9 and TRBJ1-6): DTGVSQNPRHKITKRGQNVTFRCDPISEHNRLYWYRQTLGQGPEFLTYFQNEAQLEKSRLLSDRFSAERPKGSFSTLEIQRTEQGDSAMYLCASSLGGTGSRSPLHFGNGTRLTVT.

V is TRBV4-3 and J is TRBJ2-3; 7 bases align to TRBD1. Germline V gene data show CDR1 as LGHNA and CDR2 as YSLEER. The J segment lost 2 bases and the V segment lost 0 bases, leaving 8 bases of the junction unmatched. This CDR3 region has 17 residues. Here the CDR3 reads CASSQERADRLTDTQYF. The CDR3 DNA reads as TGCGCCAGCAGCCAAGAAAGGGCGGACAGGCTCACAGATACGCAGTATTTT.

This clone showed up just once. The chain uses TRBV9 and TRBJ2-7; unclear D gene. The V and J ends lost 5 bases and 4 bases respectively, with 4 bases between them. Germline CDR1 and CDR2: SGDLS and YYNGEE. There are 10 residues in the CDR3. CDR3 sequence: CASRDYEQYF. CDR3 DNA sequence: TGTGCCAGCAGGGATTACGAGCAGTACTTC. The whole variable domain, filled in from reference TRBV9 and TRBJ2-7, reads DSGVTQTPKHLITATGQRVTLRCSPRSGDLSVYWYQQSLDQGLQFLIQYYNGEERAKGNILERFSAQQFPDLHSELNLSSLELGDSALYFCASRDYEQYFGPGTRLTVT.

This clone was recorded once. The chain carries TRBV7-9 and TRBJ1-1; 11 positions agree with TRBD1. V was clipped by 5 bases and J by 0 bases; unmatched bases: 11. There are 18 residues in the CDR3. Germline CDR1 and CDR2: SEHNR and FQNEAQ (reference sequence). The CDR3 DNA reads as TGTGCCAGCAGCCCATGGGCGGGACAGGGGGGTTTGAACACTGAAGCTTTCTTT. This codes for CASSPWAGQGGLNTEAFF.

V and J are TRBV11-2 and TRBJ2-7; either TRBD1 or TRBD2 may fit D (5 bases each). There are 15 residues in the CDR3. The V end lost 6 bases, the J end lost 0 bases, and 15 bases lay between the germline ends. Per the germline V gene, CDR1 is SGHAT and CDR2 is FQNNGV. The CDR3 DNA is TGTGCCAGCAGTCATAGCTCAGGGACCTCCTACGAGCAGTACTTC. Encoded protein: CASSHSSGTSYEQYF.

The chain is built from TRBV5-1 and TRBJ2-5; D uncertain. The CDR3 contains 11 residues. CDR1 and CDR2 (germline): SGHRS, YFSETQ. Trimming removed 1 base from V and 5 bases from J, with 3 bases in between. The CDR3 region has the DNA TGCGCCAGCAGCTTGATGGAGACCCAGTACTTC. Its protein is CASSLMETQYF.

V usage is TRBV5-4 and J usage is TRBJ1-2; the D is unclear. Trimming pared 0 bases from V and 0 bases from J, leaving 15 bases between. This CDR3 has 17 residues. The germline V gene encodes CDR1 SGHNT and CDR2 YYREEE (reference sequence). CDR3 sequence reads: CASSLASVVSTNYGYTF. The CDR3 bases are TGTGCCAGCAGCTTGGCAAGCGTGGTGTCGACTAACTATGGCTACACCTTC.

This clone showed up just a few times. V gene TRBV5-1 combines with J gene TRBJ1-1; no reliable D call. V shed 1 base and J shed 1 base, with 8 bases lying between them. The CDR3 contains 14 residues. CDR1 and CDR2 (germline): SGHRS, YFSETQ. The CDR3 protein is CASSLSSRNTEAFF. Written as DNA, the CDR3 is TGCGCCAGCAGCTTGTCCAGTCGGAACACTGAAGCTTTCTTT.

The chain has TRBV29-1 and TRBJ2-7; D is undetermined. Germline V gives CDR1 SQVTM, CDR2 ANQGSEA. Trimming stripped 4 bases from V and 2 bases from J, with 9 bases between. CDR3 size: 12 residues. DNA for the CDR3: TGCAGCGTTGGGCAGGCCGCCTACGAGCAGTACTTC. Translated, it gives CSVGQAAYEQYF.

DNA for the CDR3: TGTGCCAGCAGCGTAGGTGGATTAAGGGGAAACACCATATATTTT. Encoded protein: CASSVGGLRGNTIYF. This rearrangement joins TRBV9 to TRBJ1-3; D uncertain. The CDR3 is 15 residues long. Germline V CDR1 and CDR2: SGDLS, YYNGEE. The V end was cut by 0 bases, the J end by 4 bases, with 11 bases between.

This chain joins TRBV5-6 and TRBJ2-7, with 9 bases identical to TRBD1. V was clipped by 0 bases and J by 6 bases; unmatched bases: 16. The CDR3 is made up of 18 amino acids. Germline CDR1 reads SGHDT; CDR2 reads YYEEEE. CDR3 in amino acids: CASSLGTDGTGWRSEQYF. The CDR3 DNA reads as TGTGCCAGCAGCTTGGGTACGGACGGGACAGGGTGGAGAAGCGAGCAGTACTTC.

The V gene is TRBV29-1, the J gene TRBJ2-6; D ambiguous. This CDR3 has 16 residues. Trimming took off 2 bases at V and 2 bases at J, with 13 bases between the two ends. Germline V gene sequence: CDR1 SQVTM, CDR2 ANQGSEA. CDR3 sequence reads: CSVEPIGDPGANVLTF. For the CDR3, the DNA is TGCAGCGTTGAACCGATTGGCGATCCTGGGGCCAACGTCCTGACTTTC.

J is TRBJ1-6 and V is TRBV12-3 or TRBV12-4; the D is unclear. The ends were cut back, 6 bases at V and 15 bases at J, with 15 bases in the middle. The CDR3 has 12 residues. CDR3 coding DNA: TGTGCCAGCAGCCTCGGACGCGGGGACCTCCACTTT. It is translated as CASSLGRGDLHF.

The genes are TRBV4-1 and TRBJ2-1; no reliable D call. The CDR3 sequence is 14 residues long. Germline V gene data show CDR1 as MGHRA and CDR2 as YSYEKL. Trimming left V 0 bases short and J 10 bases short, with 13 bases between. CDR3 in DNA: TGCGCCAGCAGCCAAGATCTTGGCCAGACGGAGCAGTTCTTC. Protein: CASSQDLGQTEQFF.

V gene TRBV9 combines with J gene TRBJ2-7; TRBD2 aligns across 12 bases. Germline V CDR1 and CDR2: SGDLS, YYNGEE. V gave up 1 base and J gave up 2 bases; unmatched junction bases: 4. The length of the CDR3 is 16 residues. The CDR3 DNA sequence: TGTGCCAGCAGCGTAAACCTAGCGGGGGGGCCCTACGAGCAGTACTTC. As protein: CASSVNLAGGPYEQYF.

This chain links TRBV5-1 with TRBJ2-3; the D is unclear. V gave up 0 bases and J gave up 7 bases, with 24 bases separating them. The CDR3 runs 18 residues. Per germline, CDR1 SGHRS and CDR2 YFSETQ. The DNA of the CDR3 is TGCGCCAGCAGCTTGGGGTCGTCGGACGCTGATCCCCCACATACGCAGTATTTT. Translating it yields CASSLGSSDADPPHTQYF.